The clone carrying this T cell receptor beta chain was seen only a few times. Its antigen is not known. The CDR3 is 14 residues long. Trimming removed 6 bases at V and 5 bases at J, with 18 bases between. CDR1 is SQVTM and CDR2 is ANQGSEA in the germline V gene. This specimen comes from a study of response to subunit inactivated influenza vaccine. TCRdb re-called the RT-PCR reads with MiXCR, one entry per CDR3 protein. Of about 500,000 distinct CDR3 sequences detected, 13% appear once; the ten largest clones hold roughly 13%. Whole-study results and caveats: The authors proposed limited new T cell recruitment per seasonal influenza vaccination.

Source: PBMCs from blood, taken more than 35 days after vaccination. V and J are TRBV29-1 and TRBJ2-3; tentatively, D is TRBD2 (6 bases). The source is a middle-aged man who received an inactivated influenza vaccine. CDR3 in DNA: TGCAGCGTCCCGGGACTCCCCAAGGGAGATACGCAGTATTTT. This codes for CSVPGLPKGDTQYF.